These 21 T cell receptor beta chains were sequenced from one sample in a study of OX40 agonist ivuxolimab in advanced cancers. Some clones are missing from TCRdb's copy, which holds only in-frame ones; the method was immunoSEQ multiplex PCR. Among about 86,000 clones listed, more than 80% were seen once. Sequenced material: CD4+ or CD8+ T cells sorted from blood, taken in a trial of the OX40 agonist ivuxolimab. Every receptor here comes from an adult with an advanced solid tumor such as melanoma, head and neck, liver or kidney cancer.

This chain joins TRBV10-2 and TRBJ2-7, with a possible D match to TRBD2 (6 bases). Between the trimmed V and J ends, which lost 8 bases and 6 bases, there was a span of 11 bases. Germline loops: CDR1 WSHSY, CDR2 SAAADI. This CDR3 has 11 residues. The CDR3 loop is CASGQGGEQYF. The CDR3 DNA sequence: TGCGCCAGCGGGCAGGGAGGCGAGCAGTACTTC.

This rearrangement joins TRBV7-2 to TRBJ1-4; 10 nucleotides match TRBD1. Trimming at V came to 4 bases and at J to 8 bases, leaving 7 bases not matched to a gene. In germline, CDR1 is SGHTA, CDR2 FQGNSA. CDR3 size: 15 residues. The CDR3 DNA reads as TGTGCCAGCAGCTCCCCCGGGACAGGGGAAGAAAAACTGTTTTTT. Protein sequence: CASSSPGTGEEKLFF.

This chain connects TRBV7-3 to TRBJ2-1; TRBD2 might be the D (6 bases). The CDR3 runs to 15 residues. With 4 bases removed from V and 0 bases from J, the gap between germline ends came to 10 bases. CDR1 is SGHTA and CDR2 is FQGTGA in the germline V gene. CDR3 DNA sequence: TGTGCCAGCAGCTCGGGGACTTCCTCCTACAATGAGCAGTTCTTC. Protein sequence: CASSSGTSSYNEQFF.

The chain has TRBV6-6 and TRBJ2-7, with 12 bases lining up with TRBD1. The V segment lost 2 bases and the J segment 7 bases; nucleotides outside the gene matches: 9. The CDR3 spans 16 residues. Germline V gene data show CDR1 as MNHNY and CDR2 as SVGAGI (reference sequence). Here the CDR3 reads CASSYMGTGGSEEQYF. The CDR3 nucleotides are TGTGCCAGCAGTTACATGGGGACAGGGGGCTCGGAAGAGCAGTACTTC.

This clone was observed a single time. V usage is TRBV9 and J usage is TRBJ2-1, with D perhaps assigned TRBD1 or TRBD2 (5 bases each). Germline CDR1 and CDR2: SGDLS and YYNGEE. Between the trimmed V and J ends, which lost 0 bases and 4 bases, there was a span of 8 bases. The CDR3 is 14 residues long. The CDR3 here is CASSVAWGYNEQFF. The CDR3 DNA follows: TGTGCCAGCAGCGTAGCTTGGGGGTACAATGAGCAGTTCTTC.

The table lists this clone with a count of one. The chain couples TRBV14 to TRBJ2-6, with D unresolved. Deletions cut 4 bases from V and 2 bases from J, with 9 bases between. This CDR3 is 15 amino acids long. CDR1 and CDR2 (germline): SGHDN, FVKESK. The CDR3 protein is CASSPRQTGANVLTF. The CDR3 DNA sequence: TGTGCCAGCAGCCCCCGACAAACTGGGGCCAACGTCCTGACTTTC.

The rearrangement uses TRBV15 and TRBJ2-1; possibly TRBD2 for D (5 bases). V was cut by 0 bases and J by 7 bases, with 7 bases left in between. This CDR3 is 13 amino acids long. Per germline, CDR1 LNHNV and CDR2 YYDKDF (reference sequence). The DNA for the CDR3 is TGTGCCACCAGCAGAGATCGCGGGAATGAGCAGTTCTTC. It translates to CATSRDRGNEQFF.

This chain connects TRBV9 to TRBJ2-3; D call uncertain. The germline CDR1 and CDR2 sequences are SGDLS and YYNGEE. The CDR3 totals 12 residues. Between the trimmed V and J ends, which lost 4 bases and 4 bases, there was a span of 7 bases. The CDR3 nucleotides are TGTGCCAGCAGCCCGGCGGCAGATACGCAGTATTTT. This sequence encodes CASSPAADTQYF.

The V call is TRBV7-6, the J call TRBJ1-1; unclear D gene. CDR3 length: 13 amino acids. The germline V gene has CDR1 SGHVS and CDR2 FNYEAQ. Trimming shortened V by 5 bases and J by 1 base, and 8 bases separated the two germline ends. The DNA of the CDR3 is TGTGCCAGCAGCGCCGGGGAGAACACTGAAGCTTTCTTT. Encoded protein: CASSAGENTEAFF.

J is TRBJ1-2 and V is TRBV30; a possible D gene is TRBD1 (5 bases). V lost 0 bases and J 8 bases, leaving 19 bases between the germline ends. The CDR3 loop spans 15 amino acids. Germline V gene sequence: CDR1 GTSNPN, CDR2 SVGIG (reference sequence). CDR3 protein: CAWSVGSGNKSGYTF. The DNA of the CDR3 is TGTGCCTGGAGTGTAGGGTCAGGGAACAAATCGGGCTACACCTTC.

This chain connects TRBV13 to TRBJ2-7; 8 bases match TRBD2. The junction had 9 bases not matched to a gene; V was cut back by 5 bases and J by 3 bases. This CDR3 spans 15 amino acids. The germline CDR1 and CDR2 sequences are PRHDT and FYEKMQ (reference sequence). CDR3 in amino acids: CASSTTSGGNYEQYF. In nucleotides, the CDR3 is TGTGCCAGCAGCACTACTAGCGGAGGTAACTACGAGCAGTACTTC.

The gene calls are TRBV29-1 and TRBJ1-1, with D unclear. Germline CDR1 is SQVTM and CDR2 is ANQGSEA. The CDR3 contains 13 residues. Trimming removed 5 bases from V and 0 bases from J, with 10 bases in between. CDR3 protein: CSVQRGMNTEAFF. In DNA, the CDR3 is TGCAGCGTTCAGAGAGGTATGAACACTGAAGCTTTCTTT. The variable domain in full, with the rest retrieved from reference TRBV29-1 and TRBJ1-1, is SAVISQKPSRDICQRGTSLTIQCQVDSQVTMMFWYRQQPGQSLTLIATANQGSEATYESGFVIDKFPISRPNLTFSTLTVSNMSPEDSSIYLCSVQRGMNTEAFFGQGTRLTVV.

This clone has a handful of counts. The J gene is TRBJ2-7, the V gene TRBV10-1; 13 nucleotides line up with TRBD2. CDR1 WNHNN and CDR2 SYGVQD come from the germline V gene (reference sequence). V trimming: 6 bases; J trimming: 3 bases; junction bases outside the gene matches: 5. CDR3 length equals 15 residues. CDR3: CASSEGTSGNYEQYF. Written as DNA, the CDR3 is TGCGCCAGCAGCGAGGGGACTAGCGGGAACTACGAGCAGTACTTC.

This clone was counted a few times. V is TRBV29-1 and J is TRBJ2-3; 7 bases match TRBD1. V shed 5 bases and J 2 bases; nucleotides not matched to a gene: 7. CDR1 and CDR2 (germline): SQVTM, ANQGSEA. CDR3 length: 14 amino acids. CDR3 in amino acids: CSVSPGQHTDTQYF. CDR3 DNA: TGCAGCGTTTCTCCGGGACAGCACACAGATACGCAGTATTTT.

The chain links TRBV6-5 to TRBJ1-1; no reliable D call. CDR1 MNHEY and CDR2 SVGAGI come from the germline V gene. CDR3 length: 14 amino acids. V was cut by 3 bases and J by 5 bases, with 13 bases left in between. As DNA, the CDR3 is TGTGCCAGCAGTTATTCAGAGTATCGGACTGAAGCTTTCTTT. Protein sequence: CASSYSEYRTEAFF.

The chain is built from TRBV27 and TRBJ1-5; D gene uncertain. V lost 11 bases and J lost 0, with 14 bases in between. The germline CDR1 and CDR2 sequences are MNHEY and SMNVEV (reference sequence). The CDR3 is 14 residues long. CDR3 in DNA: TGTGCCTCTCGGAGAAAATATAGCAATCAGCCCCAGCATTTT. Translating it yields CASRRKYSNQPQHF.

The chain links TRBV11-3 to TRBJ1-1; D gene uncertain. V shed 1 base and J shed 0 bases, with 6 bases lying between them. The CDR3 runs 14 residues. Germline-derived CDR1 and CDR2 are SGHNT and YENEEA. CDR3 nucleotide sequence: TGTGCCAGCAGCTTAGCCTTTATGAACACTGAAGCTTTCTTT. Protein product: CASSLAFMNTEAFF.

The rearrangement links TRBV28 to TRBJ2-5; D is ambiguous. Per the germline V gene, CDR1 is MDHEN and CDR2 is SYDVKM. This CDR3 has 15 amino acids. Between the trimmed V and J ends, which lost 7 bases and 5 bases, there was a span of 20 bases. Written as DNA, the CDR3 is TGTGCCAGCAATCGGATTGGGTCCCTCCGGGAGACCCAGTACTTC. It encodes CASNRIGSLRETQYF.

The CDR3 DNA is TGTGCCAGCAGGCCGGGCGGGTACCAAGAGACCCAGTACTTC. It is translated as CASRPGGYQETQYF. The chain carries TRBV5-4 and TRBJ2-5, with D perhaps TRBD2 (5 bases). Germline CDR1 SGHNT, CDR2 YYREEE (reference sequence). The CDR3 totals 14 residues. V was cut by 5 bases and J by 0 bases, with 11 bases left in between.

This clone was observed a few times. The gene calls are TRBV27 and TRBJ1-5, with 10 positions matching TRBD1. The CDR3 is made up of 15 amino acids. J was trimmed by 5 bases and V by 6 bases; bases with no gene match: 7. Germline V gives CDR1 MNHEY, CDR2 SMNVEV (reference sequence). The CDR3 region has the DNA TGTGCCAGCAGCTTGACAGGGGGCTTCTATCAGCCCCAGCATTTT. As protein: CASSLTGGFYQPQHF.

The gene calls are TRBV2 and TRBJ2-3, with 10 bases aligning to TRBD2. CDR1 is SNHLY and CDR2 is FYNNEI in the germline V gene. This CDR3 comprises 15 residues. V lost 4 bases and J lost 2; bases outside the gene matches: 3. The CDR3 protein is CASSGGLAATDTQYF. The CDR3 DNA follows: TGTGCCAGCAGTGGCGGACTAGCGGCCACAGATACGCAGTATTTT. The variable domain in full, completed from reference TRBV2 and TRBJ2-3, reads EPEVTQTPSHQVTQMGQEVILRCVPISNHLYFYWYRQILGQKVEFLVSFYNNEISEKSEIFDDQFSVERPDGSNFTLKIRSTKLEDSAMYFCASSGGLAATDTQYFGPGTRLTVL.